This T cell receptor (beta chain) appears in the sequencing data of a study of blood T cell repertoires in COVID-19. Study at large: COVID-19 samples collected from the United States, Italy and Spain covered acute and convalescent phases.

The authors' processing: Scientists estimated how many nucleated cells there were by amplifying reference gene primers. Profiled with immunoSEQ multiplex PCR; TCRdb holds only in-frame clones, not every one. The V and J calls and clone size are taken from that table; D and trimming were inferred from the DNA. Among over 200,000 clones listed, roughly 87% were seen once. Germline CDR1 is LNHDA and CDR2 is SQIVND (reference sequence). The V end lost 5 bases, the J end lost 5 bases, and 13 bases lay between the germline ends. This CDR3 spans 14 amino acids. This receptor was identified in a man aged 40-55 years with active or convalescent COVID-19. V and J are TRBV19 and TRBJ1-5, with a weak D call TRBD1 (5 bases). Sequencing used peripheral blood. The DNA for the CDR3 is TGTGCCAGTAGTGGGGGGACGGGGTATCAGCCCCAGCATTTT. Translating it yields CASSGGTGYQPQHF.